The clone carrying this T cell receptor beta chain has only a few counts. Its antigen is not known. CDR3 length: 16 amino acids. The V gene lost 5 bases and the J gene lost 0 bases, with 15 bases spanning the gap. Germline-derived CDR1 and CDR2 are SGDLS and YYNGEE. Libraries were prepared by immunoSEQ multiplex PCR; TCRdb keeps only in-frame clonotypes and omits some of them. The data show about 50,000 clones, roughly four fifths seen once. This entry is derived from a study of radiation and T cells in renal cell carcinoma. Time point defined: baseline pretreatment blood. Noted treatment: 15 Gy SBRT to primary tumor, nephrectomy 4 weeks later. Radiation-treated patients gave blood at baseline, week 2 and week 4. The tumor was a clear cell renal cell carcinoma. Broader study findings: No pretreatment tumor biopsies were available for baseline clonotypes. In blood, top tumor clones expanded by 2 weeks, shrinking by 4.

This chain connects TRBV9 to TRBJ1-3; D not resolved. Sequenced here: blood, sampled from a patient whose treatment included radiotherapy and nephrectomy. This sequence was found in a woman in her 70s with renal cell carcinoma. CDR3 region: CASSPHTGTSGNTIYF. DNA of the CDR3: TGTGCCAGCAGTCCACACACGGGCACCTCTGGAAACACCATATATTTT.